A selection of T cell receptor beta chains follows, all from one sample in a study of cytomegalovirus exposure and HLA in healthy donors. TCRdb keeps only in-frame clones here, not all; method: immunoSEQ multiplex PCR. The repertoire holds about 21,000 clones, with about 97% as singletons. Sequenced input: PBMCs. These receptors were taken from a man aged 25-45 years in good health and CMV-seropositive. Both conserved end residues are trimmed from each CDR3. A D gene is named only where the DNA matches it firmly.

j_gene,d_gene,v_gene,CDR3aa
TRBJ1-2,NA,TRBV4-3,ASSQEAGGYT
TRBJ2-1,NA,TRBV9,ASSVDGTPNNEQF
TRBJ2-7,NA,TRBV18,ASSAGTPFYEQY
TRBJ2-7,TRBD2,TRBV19,ASHKAGGYEQY
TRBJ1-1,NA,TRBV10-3,ASSQANEAF
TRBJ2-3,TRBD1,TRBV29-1,SVEFQGASTDTQY
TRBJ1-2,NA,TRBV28,ASSSDPGGYGYT
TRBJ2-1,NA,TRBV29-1,SVEPLDNQNYNEQF
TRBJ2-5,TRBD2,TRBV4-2,ASSQLAGLQETQY
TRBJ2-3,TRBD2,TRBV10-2,ASSLPGLAVRDTQY
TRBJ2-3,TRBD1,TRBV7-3,ASSLLGQPGWETWDTQY
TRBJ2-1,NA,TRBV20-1,SARYHEQF
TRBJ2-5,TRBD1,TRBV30,ASTTGGGTQY
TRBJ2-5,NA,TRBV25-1,ASSVRLGETQY
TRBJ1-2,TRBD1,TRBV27,ASSGQGMGGYT
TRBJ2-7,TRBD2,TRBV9,ASTPGLSVGGSNEQY
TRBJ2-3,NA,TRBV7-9,ASSLLAKSTDTQY
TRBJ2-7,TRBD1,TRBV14,ASSQGRTGGHEQY
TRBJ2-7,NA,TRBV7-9,ASSSGLIYEQY
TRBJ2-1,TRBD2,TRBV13,ASSSPGLAGDNEQF
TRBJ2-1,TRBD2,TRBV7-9,ASSLGGVGGSYNEQF
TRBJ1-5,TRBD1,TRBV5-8,ASSLGQGGNQPQH
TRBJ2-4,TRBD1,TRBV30,AWRRDRGPNIQY
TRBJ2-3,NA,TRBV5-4,ATPAGNTDTQY
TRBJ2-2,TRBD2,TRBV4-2,ASSRRGTSDTGELF
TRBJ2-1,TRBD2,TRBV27,ASSPGWQGGWNEQF
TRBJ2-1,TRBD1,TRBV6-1,ASSEPGQGYEQF
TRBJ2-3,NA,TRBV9,ASSAPGHTTDTQY
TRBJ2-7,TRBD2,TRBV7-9,ASSLHSGGSLYEQY
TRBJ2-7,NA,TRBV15,ATSRDLGSSEQY
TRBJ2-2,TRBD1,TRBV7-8,ASSLVILRGQGADGELF
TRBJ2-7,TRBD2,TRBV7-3,ASSPTSLHEQY
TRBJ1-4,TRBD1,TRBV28,ASSYGQGAQEKLF
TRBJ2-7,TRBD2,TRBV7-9,ATPRLAGPYEQY
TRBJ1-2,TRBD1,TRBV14,ASSQDFRQGASYGYT
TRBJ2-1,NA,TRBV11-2,ASSLGPMAGVVEQF
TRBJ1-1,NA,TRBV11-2,ASSLPVSEAF
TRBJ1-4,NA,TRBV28,ASTPRGVQAREKLF
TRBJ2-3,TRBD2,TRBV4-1,ASSHGLAGFTDTQY
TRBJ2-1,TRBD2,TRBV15,ATSTGLADNEQF
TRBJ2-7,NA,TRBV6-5,ASSYRGGYEQY
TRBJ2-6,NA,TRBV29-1,SVRGHSIQSRANVLT
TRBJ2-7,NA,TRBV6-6,ASIQGGDSYEQY
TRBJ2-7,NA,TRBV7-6,ASSSFGREQY
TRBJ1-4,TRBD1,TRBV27,ASRWVGTGL
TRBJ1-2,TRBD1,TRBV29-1,SVGPTRGLEGYT
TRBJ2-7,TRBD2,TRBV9,ASSVDEGSGNPYEQY
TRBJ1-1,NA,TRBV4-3,ASSQSYRVASEAF
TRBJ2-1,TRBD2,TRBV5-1,ASSLATGRPNNEQF
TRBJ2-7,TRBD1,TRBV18,ASSRPGQGAYEQY